One and the same sample provided the 32 T cell receptor beta chains below, sequenced in a study of blood T cell repertoires in COVID-19. Assay: immunoSEQ multiplex PCR; the TCRdb copy retains only in-frame clones and omits some. This table holds 45,000 or so clones, roughly nine tenths found once. Sequenced input: peripheral blood. These receptors originate from a man in his sixties or seventies with active COVID-19.

The chain joins TRBV19 to TRBJ1-4, with a weak D call TRBD1 (5 bases). This CDR3 spans 14 amino acids. Trimming removed 7 bases at V and 8 bases at J, with 17 bases between. Germline V CDR1 and CDR2: LNHDA, SQIVND (reference sequence). The DNA for the CDR3 is TGTGCCAGTACCCTAGGGGCCAATAACGAAAAACTGTTTTTT. Residues: CASTLGANNEKLFF.

This clone was recorded once. The chain couples TRBV5-8 to TRBJ1-4; 11 bases match TRBD1. The J segment lost 5 bases and the V segment lost 3 bases, leaving 3 bases of the junction unmatched. Germline loops: CDR1 SGHTS, CDR2 YDEGEE. The length of the CDR3 is 15 residues. CDR3 nucleotide sequence: TGTGCCAGCAGCTCGGGGACAGGGGGAAATGAAAAACTGTTTTTT. As protein: CASSSGTGGNEKLFF.

J is TRBJ1-1 and V is TRBV10-3; 11 positions agree with TRBD1. This CDR3 contains 15 residues. Germline CDR1 and CDR2: ENHRY and SYGVKD. The V gene end was trimmed by 0 bases and the J gene end by 6 bases; junction bases not matched to a gene: 3. This CDR3 reads CAISESGQGAAEAFF. The CDR3 DNA follows: TGTGCCATCAGTGAGTCCGGACAGGGGGCAGCTGAAGCTTTCTTT.

The chain combines TRBV6-2 or TRBV6-3 with TRBJ2-2; 9 bases agree with TRBD2. V dropped 2 bases and J dropped 2; count of bases not matched to a gene: 3. The CDR3 covers 16 residues. Per the germline V gene, CDR1 is MNHEY and CDR2 is SVGEGT. The CDR3 protein is CASSYGLAGNTGELFF. The CDR3 region has the DNA TGTGCCAGCAGTTACGGCCTAGCGGGAAACACCGGGGAGCTGTTTTTT.

This sequence joins TRBV5-1 and TRBJ1-1; no clear D gene. CDR1 is SGHRS, CDR2 YFSETQ, per germline. The CDR3 covers 15 residues. The V gene lost 0 bases and the J gene lost 2 bases, with 11 bases spanning the gap. CDR3 loop: CASSLAEGSNTEAFF. In nucleotides, the CDR3 is TGCGCCAGCAGCTTGGCTGAGGGATCCAACACTGAAGCTTTCTTT.

The chain combines TRBV4-2 with TRBJ2-7, with a possible D match to TRBD2 (6 bases). Germline values: CDR1 LGHNA, CDR2 YNFKEQ. V lost 1 base to trimming and J lost 0 bases, with 16 bases between them. This CDR3 has 17 amino acids. The CDR3: CASSQVAGIESSYEQYF. Here the CDR3 DNA reads TGTGCCAGCAGCCAAGTGGCGGGGATCGAGAGCTCCTACGAGCAGTACTTC.

This clone was seen just once. The J gene is TRBJ2-1, the V gene TRBV7-2; 7 positions agree with TRBD1. Germline V CDR1 and CDR2: SGHTA, FQGNSA. V was clipped by 2 bases and J by 8 bases; unmatched bases: 3. This CDR3 region has 13 residues. For the CDR3, the DNA is TGTGCCAGCAGCTTACAGGGGACAGATGAGCAGTTCTTC. Amino acids: CASSLQGTDEQFF.

This chain joins TRBV28 and TRBJ1-4; D gene ambiguous. Germline loops: CDR1 MDHEN, CDR2 SYDVKM. The CDR3 covers 15 residues. V lost 2 bases to trimming and J lost 6 bases, with 13 bases between them. CDR3 in amino acids: CASSLPGVSHEKLFF. For the CDR3, the DNA is TGTGCCAGCAGTTTACCCGGGGTCTCCCATGAAAAACTGTTTTTT.

This clone came up a few times. This chain joins TRBV6-5 and TRBJ2-7, with D perhaps TRBD2 (5 bases). This CDR3 region has 13 residues. Trimming stripped 2 bases from V and 7 bases from J, with 12 bases between. Germline assignment: CDR1 MNHEY and CDR2 SVGAGI. CDR3 coding DNA: TGTGCCAGCAGTTACCGTCAGTCGGGAGAGCAGTACTTC. Residues: CASSYRQSGEQYF.

The gene calls are TRBV24-1 and TRBJ1-1, with 9 bases that match TRBD1. The CDR3 has 15 residues. The germline gives CDR1 KGHDR, CDR2 SFDVKD. J lost 5 bases, V lost 4 bases, and 7 bases had no gene match. The CDR3 DNA follows: TGTGCCACCAGTGACCCGGACAGGGGAAAAACTGAAGCTTTCTTT. Residues: CATSDPDRGKTEAFF.

The V call is TRBV5-1, the J call TRBJ1-1; a possible D gene is TRBD1 (6 bases). V gave up 0 bases and J gave up 4 bases, with 10 bases separating them. The CDR3 covers 14 residues. Germline CDR1 is SGHRS and CDR2 is YFSETQ. CDR3 DNA: TGCGCCAGCAGCTTGGATCAGGGGAGCACTGAAGCTTTCTTT. Its translation is CASSLDQGSTEAFF.

The chain has TRBV3-1 (or the pseudogene TRBV3-2) and TRBJ2-7; TRBD1 is a possible D gene (7 bases). V shed 1 base and J shed 3 bases, with 16 bases lying between them. Germline loops: CDR1 LGHDT, CDR2 YNNKEL (reference sequence). This CDR3 is built from 16 residues. CDR3 sequence: CASSQGGGQVYYEQYF. DNA for the CDR3: TGTGCCAGCAGCCAAGGGGGAGGACAGGTATACTACGAGCAGTACTTC.

The chain carries TRBV9 and TRBJ2-2; 10 positions agree with TRBD2. J lost 7 bases, V lost 3 bases, and 9 bases had no gene match. The CDR3 sequence is 16 residues long. The germline gives CDR1 SGDLS, CDR2 YYNGEE. CDR3 residues: CASSGRLAGGGGELFF. Here the CDR3 DNA reads TGTGCCAGCAGCGGCAGACTAGCGGGCGGTGGCGGGGAGCTGTTTTTT.

The V gene is TRBV7-2, the J gene TRBJ1-2, with a weak D call TRBD1 (5 bases). The V gene's germline CDR1 is SGHTA and CDR2 FQGNSA. V was trimmed by 4 bases and J by 3 bases, leaving 9 bases between them. The CDR3 runs 13 residues. CDR3 coding DNA: TGTGCCAGCAGCTCTCGACAGCACTATGGCTACACCTTC. Protein product: CASSSRQHYGYTF.

The chain recombines TRBV3-1 (or the pseudogene TRBV3-2) with TRBJ1-1, with D hard to call. The CDR3 extends over 14 amino acids. V lost 0 bases, J lost 1 base, and 6 bases lay in between. The germline CDR1 and CDR2 sequences are LGHDT and YNNKEL (reference sequence). Here the CDR3 DNA reads TGTGCCAGCAGCCAAGACAGGCGGAACACTGAAGCTTTCTTT. Protein sequence: CASSQDRRNTEAFF.

In this sample, this clone turned up once. This chain links TRBV4-3 with TRBJ2-2; D is possibly TRBD1 (5 bases). The V gene lost 0 bases and the J gene lost 3 bases, with 8 bases spanning the gap. The CDR3 loop spans 15 amino acids. The germline V gene has CDR1 LGHNA and CDR2 YSLEER. The CDR3 bases are TGCGCCAGCAGCCAAGATTTAGGGGACACCGGGGAGCTGTTTTTT. This translates into CASSQDLGDTGELFF.

The V call is TRBV5-4, the J call TRBJ2-3; no firm D call. CDR3 length: 13 residues. With 5 bases removed from V and 3 bases from J, the gap between germline ends came to 10 bases. Germline CDR1 and CDR2: SGHNT and YYREEE (reference sequence). The DNA for the CDR3 is TGTGCCAGCAGTCTACCCCCAACAGATACGCAGTATTTT. Translating gives CASSLPPTDTQYF.

This chain links TRBV6-6 with TRBJ1-1; D might be TRBD1 (5 bases). Germline V gene sequence: CDR1 MNHNY, CDR2 SVGAGI (reference sequence). Trimming took off 1 base at V and 8 bases at J, with 8 bases between the two ends. The CDR3 spans 12 residues. The CDR3 is CASSYWTNEAFF. CDR3 DNA sequence: TGTGCCAGCAGTTACTGGACAAACGAAGCTTTCTTT.

The chain is built from TRBV7-3 and TRBJ2-1; D is possibly TRBD1 (6 bases). From germline, CDR1 is SGHTA and CDR2 FQGTGA. This CDR3 is 15 amino acids long. V shed 5 bases and J shed 10 bases, with 21 bases lying between them. The CDR3 here is CASSRQVRRAKEQFF. CDR3 nucleotides: TGTGCCAGCAGCAGACAGGTCAGAAGGGCAAAGGAGCAGTTCTTC.

The chain carries TRBV18 and TRBJ2-5, with 8 bases identical to TRBD1. The CDR3 is 14 amino acids. V shed 4 bases and J 5 bases; nucleotides not matched to a gene: 6. From germline, CDR1 is KGHSH and CDR2 LQKENI. The CDR3 coding sequence is TGTGCCAGCTCACTCAGACAGGGGCGGGAGACCCAGTACTTC. Translated, it gives CASSLRQGRETQYF.

This rearrangement joins TRBV11-2 to TRBJ2-7; 11 nucleotides line up with TRBD2. CDR1 is SGHAT, CDR2 FQNNGV, per germline. This CDR3 region has 17 residues. Germline trimming cut 1 base from V and 0 bases from J; bases unmatched to any gene: 5. CDR3 loop: CASSLALAGAYSYEQYF. The CDR3 region has the DNA TGTGCCAGCAGCTTAGCACTAGCGGGGGCCTACTCCTACGAGCAGTACTTC.

This clone was observed a few times. The DNA for the CDR3 is TGTGCCAGCAGTGAAGACAGGGCCGTCTCTGGAAACACCATATATTTT. Translated, it gives CASSEDRAVSGNTIYF. V gene TRBV6-1 combines with J gene TRBJ1-3, with a tentative D call TRBD1 (6 bases). The CDR3 is 16 amino acids. The germline V and J ends were trimmed by 1 base and 0 bases, with 10 bases remaining between them. Germline values: CDR1 MNHNS, CDR2 SASEGT.

The genes are TRBV6-4 and TRBJ1-5, with TRBD1 as a possible D gene (6 bases). Per germline, CDR1 MRHNA and CDR2 SNTAGT. The CDR3 contains 13 residues. V lost 5 bases and J 4 bases, leaving 9 bases between the germline ends. The CDR3 is CASSQTGNQPQHF. The CDR3 DNA follows: TGTGCCAGCAGTCAAACAGGGAATCAGCCCCAGCATTTT.

This chain connects TRBV4-1 to TRBJ2-7; TRBD1 agrees at 11 bases. With 3 bases clipped from V and 0 bases from J, the junction kept 13 bases outside the gene matches. The CDR3 spans 19 residues. Germline V gives CDR1 MGHRA, CDR2 YSYEKL. The DNA for the CDR3 is TGCGCCAGCAGCCACCTTCCGGGACAGGGGGACCCTAGCTCCTACGAGCAGTACTTC. It encodes CASSHLPGQGDPSSYEQYF.

The rearrangement links TRBV7-9 to TRBJ2-5; maybe TRBD1 (6 bases). This CDR3 has 18 amino acids. Germline assignment: CDR1 SEHNR and CDR2 FQNEAQ (reference sequence). The V end was cut by 5 bases, the J end by 1 base, with 23 bases between. Written as DNA, the CDR3 is TGTGCCAGCAGCCTAGGATCCGGGTGGGTGGACAGCCAAGAGACCCAGTACTTC. Its protein product is CASSLGSGWVDSQETQYF.

This chain links TRBV12-5 with TRBJ1-2; D is possibly TRBD1 (5 bases). Germline V CDR1 and CDR2: LGHNT, FRNRAP. The CDR3 is 14 amino acids. V shed 5 bases and J shed 0 bases, with 10 bases lying between them. This CDR3 is CASGRQPANYGYTF. CDR3 sequence (DNA): TGTGCTAGTGGTCGACAGCCGGCTAACTATGGCTACACCTTC.

The chain combines TRBV4-3 with TRBJ2-6; possibly TRBD1 for D (6 bases). CDR3 size: 19 residues. The V gene lost 3 bases and the J gene lost 0 bases, with 18 bases spanning the gap. Germline V gene sequence: CDR1 LGHNA, CDR2 YSLEER. The CDR3 spells CASSQDKPGHSSGANVLTF. CDR3 nucleotide sequence: TGCGCCAGCAGCCAGGACAAACCGGGACACAGCTCTGGGGCCAACGTCCTGACTTTC.

Worth noting for this clone: Other DNA sequences in this sample translate to the same CDR3. The rearrangement uses TRBV19 and TRBJ2-1; 12 bases line up with TRBD2. This CDR3 spans 15 amino acids. CDR1 and CDR2 from the germline V gene are LNHDA and SQIVND (reference sequence). V was pared by 3 bases and J by 6 bases, with 3 bases of the junction left unmatched. CDR3 amino acids: CASSILAGGINEQFF. The CDR3 DNA follows: TGTGCCAGTAGTATTCTAGCGGGGGGGATCAATGAGCAGTTCTTC.

The chain carries TRBV6-4 and TRBJ2-3, with 8 bases matching TRBD1. Germline-derived CDR1 and CDR2 are MRHNA and SNTAGT. There are 13 residues in the CDR3. V lost 4 bases, J lost 6 bases, and 3 bases stayed unmatched. Here the CDR3 reads CASSVDRVDTQYF. CDR3 in DNA: TGTGCCAGCAGTGTGGACAGGGTGGATACGCAGTATTTT.

Only one count was recorded for this clone. This chain links TRBV5-5 with TRBJ1-1, with D uncertain. The germline gives CDR1 SGHKS, CDR2 YYEKEE (reference sequence). This CDR3 contains 16 residues. V gave up 3 bases and J gave up 0 bases, with 15 bases separating them. CDR3 loop: CASSSLAGGMNTEAFF. Written as DNA, the CDR3 is TGTGCCAGCAGCTCCCTCGCCGGCGGAATGAACACTGAAGCTTTCTTT.

This chain uses TRBV27 with TRBJ1-2; TRBD1 matches at 10 bases. Germline V gene sequence: CDR1 MNHEY, CDR2 SMNVEV (reference sequence). The CDR3 runs to 15 residues. Unmatched junction bases numbered 1, after V lost 0 bases and J lost 3 bases. CDR3 amino acids: CASSLSGQGDYGYTF. Written as DNA, the CDR3 is TGTGCCAGCAGTTTATCTGGACAGGGGGACTATGGCTACACCTTC.

This chain connects TRBV3-1 (or the pseudogene TRBV3-2) to TRBJ2-3; weak D call: TRBD2 (6 bases). V was clipped by 4 bases and J by 6 bases, with 11 bases between them. The germline gives CDR1 LGHDT, CDR2 YNNKEL (reference sequence). The CDR3 has 13 residues. Written as DNA, the CDR3 is TGTGCCAGCAGCCCCCGGGGGAGGGATACGCAGTATTTT. This encodes CASSPRGRDTQYF.